This paragraph reports one TCR beta chain. The data were taken from a study of shared clonotypes between healthy human individuals. Study background: Researchers assigned three CD4 naive, three CD4 memory, two CD8 naive and one CD8 memory plate to each donor.

For sorted subsets, about 0.2 ug DNA per replicate equaled about 30,000 T cell genomes. The repertoire was sequenced with immunoSEQ multiplex PCR; TCRdb's copy has only in-frame clones and lacks some. The repertoire includes approximately 2.3 million clones, roughly 93% of them detected once, and about 0.39% sits in the top ten. V was pared by 2 bases and J by 4 bases, with 12 bases between. Germline values: CDR1 MNHEY, CDR2 SVGAGI. The CDR3 runs to 16 residues. This clonotype originated in a man between 18 and 29 years old in good health. Some clones in this sample may be carry-over from other donors' samples. The chain is built from TRBV6-5 and TRBJ2-6; D perhaps matches TRBD1 (5 bases). The sample consisted of naive CD4+ T cells from PBMCs. As for subset: CD45RA+ positively selected. CDR3 residues: CASSYGRGAGANVLTF. The CDR3 DNA follows: TGTGCCAGCAGTTACGGAAGGGGTGCAGGGGCCAACGTCCTGACTTTC.